The sequence of this TCR beta chain was determined in a study of cytomegalovirus exposure and HLA in healthy donors. Study results and limitations: The presence/absence work took it that sequencing depth was about the same across donors. Rare sequences made up most TCRs, while some public TCRs were found in many donors. There were a few CMV-associated chains whose specificity for CMV antigens was confirmed in vitro.

This CDR3 region has 13 residues. The ends were cut back, 2 bases at V and 5 bases at J, with 6 bases in the middle. Germline V gene lookup returns CDR1 MNHNS and CDR2 SASEGT. For this clone: What it recognizes is unknown.

The PCR used 60 Vbeta and 13 Jbeta primers. Clones were sequenced by immunoSEQ multiplex PCR, and TCRdb holds only the in-frame ones, with some missing. The sample has about 160,000 clones, 80% to 85% seen once. This clonotype originated in a boy younger than 10 in good health and CMV-seronegative. The chain has TRBV6-1 and TRBJ1-4; no clear D. The sample taken for sequencing was PBMCs. The DNA for the CDR3 is TGTGCCAGCAGTGAACACCAGAATGAAAAACTGTTTTTT. Translating it yields CASSEHQNEKLFF.